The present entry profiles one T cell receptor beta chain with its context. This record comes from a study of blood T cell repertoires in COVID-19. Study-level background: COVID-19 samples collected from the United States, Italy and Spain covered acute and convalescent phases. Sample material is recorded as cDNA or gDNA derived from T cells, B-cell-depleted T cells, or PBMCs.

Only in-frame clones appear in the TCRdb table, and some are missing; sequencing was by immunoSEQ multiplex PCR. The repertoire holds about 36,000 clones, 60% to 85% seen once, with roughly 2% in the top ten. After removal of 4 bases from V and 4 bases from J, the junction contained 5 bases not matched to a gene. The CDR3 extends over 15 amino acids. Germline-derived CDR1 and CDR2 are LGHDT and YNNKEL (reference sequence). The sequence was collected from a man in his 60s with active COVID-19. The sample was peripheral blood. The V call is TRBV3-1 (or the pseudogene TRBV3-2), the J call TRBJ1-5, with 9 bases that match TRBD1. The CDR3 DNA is TGTGCCAGCAGCCTGTCGGGACAGGGAAATCAGCCCCAGCATTTT. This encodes CASSLSGQGNQPQHF.